Following are 19 T cell receptor beta chains from one sample sequenced in a study of OX40 agonist ivuxolimab in advanced cancers. Sequencing was performed with immunoSEQ multiplex PCR; in TCRdb, only in-frame clones are kept and a portion is missing. Of approximately 21,000 clones in the sample, roughly 84% were seen once. The sequencing used CD4+ or CD8+ T cells sorted from blood, collected in a trial of the OX40 agonist ivuxolimab. Receptors were obtained from an adult with an advanced solid tumor such as melanoma, head and neck, liver or kidney cancer.

The chain combines TRBV5-6 with TRBJ2-5, with D uncertain. The J call may not be correct, given that the DNA end is closer to TRBJ2-7. Germline CDR1 SGHDT, CDR2 YYEEEE. The CDR3 has 12 amino acids. In DNA, the CDR3 is TGTGCCAGCAGCTTCCAGGCCTACGAGCAGTACTTC. It codes for CASSFQAYEQYF.

The chain uses TRBV10-2 and TRBJ2-7, with TRBD2 matching 9 bases. Per the germline V gene, CDR1 is WSHSY and CDR2 is SAAADI. V trimming: 3 bases; J trimming: 5 bases; junction bases outside the gene matches: 2. The CDR3 contains 13 residues. For the CDR3, the DNA is TGCGCCAGCAGTGATAGCGGGAGCGACGAGCAGTACTTC. It translates to CASSDSGSDEQYF.

The chain uses TRBV10-3 and TRBJ2-3; possibly TRBD1 for D (7 bases). Germline CDR1 ENHRY, CDR2 SYGVKD. The V and J ends lost 0 bases and 2 bases respectively, with 15 bases between them. This CDR3 has 17 residues. The CDR3, as DNA: TGTGCCATCAGTGAGTCCGACGCAGGGGGGACCACAGATACGCAGTATTTT. Protein product: CAISESDAGGTTDTQYF.

This chain connects TRBV27 to TRBJ2-7; 8 nucleotides line up with TRBD1. CDR1 is MNHEY, CDR2 SMNVEV, per germline (reference sequence). Germline trimming cut 0 bases from V and 6 bases from J; bases unmatched to any gene: 4. The CDR3 sequence is 14 residues long. CDR3 residues: CASSLSDRVREQYF. CDR3 coding DNA: TGTGCCAGCAGTTTATCGGACAGGGTTCGCGAGCAGTACTTC.

This rearrangement joins TRBV30 to TRBJ2-5; tentative D call: TRBD1 (6 bases). The V end was cut by 0 bases, the J end by 3 bases, with 11 bases between. CDR3 size: 14 residues. The V gene's germline CDR1 is GTSNPN and CDR2 SVGIG (reference sequence). CDR3 sequence reads: CAWSVHRVKETQYF. DNA of the CDR3: TGTGCCTGGAGTGTACACAGGGTCAAAGAGACCCAGTACTTC.

The chain is built from TRBV9 and TRBJ2-1; D may be TRBD2 (6 bases). V was cut by 2 bases and J by 5 bases, with 11 bases left in between. CDR3 length equals 14 residues. From germline, CDR1 is SGDLS and CDR2 YYNGEE. The CDR3 loop reads CASSVAGWNNEQFF. Written as DNA, the CDR3 is TGTGCCAGCAGCGTCGCGGGATGGAACAATGAGCAGTTCTTC. The full variable domain, in which reference TRBV9 and TRBJ2-1 provide the parts outside the CDR3, is DSGVTQTPKHLITATGQRVTLRCSPRSGDLSVYWYQQSLDQGLQFLIQYYNGEERAKGNILERFSAQQFPDLHSELNLSSLELGDSALYFCASSVAGWNNEQFFGPGTRLTVL.

This clone has a single count. The J gene is TRBJ1-5, the V gene TRBV6-1; 9 bases align to TRBD1. J gave up 6 bases and V 1 base, and 4 bases lay outside the gene matches. The CDR3 length is 15 residues. The germline V gene encodes CDR1 MNHNS and CDR2 SASEGT. CDR3 amino acids: CASSEDRGHGQPQHF. The CDR3, as DNA: TGTGCCAGCAGTGAAGACAGGGGGCACGGTCAGCCCCAGCATTTT.

The gene calls are TRBV7-3 and TRBJ2-1; D is undetermined. The CDR3 runs 15 residues. The V end lost 0 bases, the J end lost 5 bases, and 11 bases lay between the germline ends. CDR1 and CDR2 from the germline V gene are SGHTA and FQGTGA. CDR3 amino acids: CASSLTSRTDNEQFF. CDR3 nucleotides: TGTGCCAGCAGCTTAACATCCCGGACGGACAATGAGCAGTTCTTC.

This chain joins TRBV9 and TRBJ2-7, with D hard to call. This CDR3 is built from 13 residues. V was clipped by 0 bases and J by 4 bases, with 8 bases between them. From germline, CDR1 is SGDLS and CDR2 YYNGEE. DNA of the CDR3: TGTGCCAGCAGCGTAGACGGTTTTTACGAGCAGTACTTC. Protein product: CASSVDGFYEQYF.

The genes are TRBV27 and TRBJ2-3; TRBD2 matches 12 bases. Losses at the gene ends were 4 bases for V and 9 bases for J; bases not matched to a gene: 8. This CDR3 has 15 residues. CDR1 and CDR2 from the germline V gene are MNHEY and SMNVEV (reference sequence). CDR3 loop: CASSSWTSGEVTQYF. In DNA form, the CDR3 reads TGTGCCAGCAGTTCCTGGACTAGCGGGGAGGTCACGCAGTATTTT.

J is TRBJ1-2 and V is TRBV6-6; a weak D match, TRBD1 (6 bases). V lost 3 bases to trimming and J lost 2 bases, with 10 bases between them. The CDR3 consists of 14 residues. Germline V gives CDR1 MNHNY, CDR2 SVGAGI (reference sequence). The CDR3 nucleotides read TGTGCCAGCAGTTATCGGGGGGCGAACTATGGCTACACCTTC. Translation: CASSYRGANYGYTF.

Remarks on this clone: The sample contains more than one DNA sequence encoding this CDR3. The chain carries TRBV4-1 and TRBJ2-7, with 11 bases that match TRBD2. The germline gives CDR1 MGHRA, CDR2 YSYEKL. V was clipped by 0 bases and J by 1 base; unmatched bases: 2. This CDR3 is 16 amino acids long. CDR3 region: CASSQDLAGGSYEQYF. DNA for the CDR3: TGCGCCAGCAGCCAAGATCTAGCGGGAGGTTCCTACGAGCAGTACTTC.

The V and J genes are TRBV19 and TRBJ2-1, with 7 bases fitting TRBD2. This CDR3 is 16 amino acids long. Per the germline V gene, CDR1 is LNHDA and CDR2 is SQIVND (reference sequence). V shed 10 bases and J 5 bases; nucleotides not matched to a gene: 17. The CDR3 is CATPLNETSIHNEQFF. CDR3 nucleotide sequence: TGTGCCACACCCCTTAATGAGACTAGCATCCACAATGAGCAGTTCTTC.

The J gene is TRBJ2-1, the V gene TRBV30; 7 bases match TRBD1. The CDR3 spans 14 residues. The germline V gene has CDR1 GTSNPN and CDR2 SVGIG (reference sequence). V was pared by 3 bases and J by 6 bases, with 8 bases of the junction left unmatched. The CDR3 bases are TGTGCCTGGAGCCAACCGGGACAGTTCAATGAGCAGTTCTTC. It yields the protein CAWSQPGQFNEQFF. The full variable domain, its missing parts supplied by reference TRBV30 and TRBJ2-1, is SQTIHQWPATLVQPVGSPLSLECTVEGTSNPNLYWYRQAAGRGLQLLFYSVGIGQISSEVPQNLSASRPQDRQFILSSKKLLLSDSGFYLCAWSQPGQFNEQFFGPGTRLTVL.

V gene TRBV7-9 combines with J gene TRBJ2-1, with TRBD2 matching 7 bases. The CDR3 covers 15 residues. V was pared by 2 bases and J by 3 bases, with 4 bases of the junction left unmatched. Germline loops: CDR1 SEHNR, CDR2 FQNEAQ (reference sequence). CDR3 sequence reads: CASSLKSGNYNEQFF. The CDR3, as DNA: TGTGCCAGCAGCTTAAAAAGCGGGAACTACAATGAGCAGTTCTTC. The whole variable domain, filled in from reference TRBV7-9 and TRBJ2-1, reads DTGVSQNPRHKITKRGQNVTFRCDPISEHNRLYWYRQTLGQGPEFLTYFQNEAQLEKSRLLSDRFSAERPKGSFSTLEIQRTEQGDSAMYLCASSLKSGNYNEQFFGPGTRLTVL.

The chain carries TRBV5-1 and TRBJ2-5; maybe TRBD2 (6 bases). The assigned J gene may be wrong: the sequence end matches TRBJ2-7 better. This CDR3 has 13 amino acids. Looked up from germline, CDR1 is SGHRS and CDR2 is YFSETQ. The CDR3 loop is CASSPSETYEQYF. CDR3 DNA: TGCGCCAGCAGCCCTAGCGAGACCTACGAGCAGTACTTC.

Worth noting for this clone: It is likely a read error, because the conserved phenylalanine at the end of the CDR3 is missing. No DNA is shown, since the ends of the CDR3 on it are uncertain; the CDR3 is the one TCRdb lists. The chain joins TRBV30 to TRBJ2-7; the D call in the table, TRBD1, was not verified against the DNA. Per the germline V gene, CDR1 is GTSNPN and CDR2 is SVGIG (reference sequence). The length of the CDR3 is 8 amino acids, counting both ends. The chain's CDR3 is CAYPGQSI.

V and J are TRBV6-1 and TRBJ1-1, with D perhaps matching TRBD1 (5 bases). CDR1 is MNHNS, CDR2 SASEGT, per germline. The germline V and J ends were trimmed by 6 bases and 1 base, with 12 bases remaining between them. This CDR3 spans 14 amino acids. The CDR3 protein is CASRGSGGNTEAFF. CDR3 DNA: TGTGCCAGCAGGGGGAGCGGGGGGAACACTGAAGCTTTCTTT.

The chain has TRBV18 and TRBJ2-5; 10 bases are a match to TRBD2. The J call is in doubt because the DNA end fits TRBJ2-7 better. The CDR3 has 14 residues. Germline loops: CDR1 KGHSH, CDR2 LQKENI. CDR3 coding DNA: TGTGCCAGCTCAGCTAGCGGGAGTTCGTACGAGCAGTACTTC. Encoded protein: CASSASGSSYEQYF.